This TCR beta chain came from a study of blood T cell repertoires in COVID-19. Study overall: Acute-phase and convalescent COVID-19 samples originated in the United States, Italy and Spain. The cDNA or gDNA used as material had been derived from T cells, B-cell-depleted T cells, or PBMCs.

Trimming stripped 3 bases from V and 4 bases from J, with 16 bases between. The germline CDR1 and CDR2 sequences are SGDLS and YYNGEE. CDR3 size: 15 residues. As handled by the study authors: Estimates of nucleated cell counts were drawn from the amplification of reference gene primers. Method: immunoSEQ multiplex PCR; TCRdb's copy keeps in-frame clones and lacks some. The V and J calls and the clone size are those of that table, but D and trimming were determined from the DNA. Of about 160,000 clones in the sample, roughly 80% were seen once. The chain is built from TRBV9 and TRBJ1-2; D might be TRBD1 (6 bases). Sample: peripheral blood. The TCR was taken from a man aged 70-80 years with acute or convalescent COVID-19. The CDR3 DNA is TGTGCCAGCAGCGGCAGGGGTCCAGGTGTCTATGGCTACACCTTC. It encodes CASSGRGPGVYGYTF. Based on the CDR3 plus reference TRBV9 and TRBJ1-2, the full variable domain is DSGVTQTPKHLITATGQRVTLRCSPRSGDLSVYWYQQSLDQGLQFLIQYYNGEERAKGNILERFSAQQFPDLHSELNLSSLELGDSALYFCASSGRGPGVYGYTFGSGTRLTVV.